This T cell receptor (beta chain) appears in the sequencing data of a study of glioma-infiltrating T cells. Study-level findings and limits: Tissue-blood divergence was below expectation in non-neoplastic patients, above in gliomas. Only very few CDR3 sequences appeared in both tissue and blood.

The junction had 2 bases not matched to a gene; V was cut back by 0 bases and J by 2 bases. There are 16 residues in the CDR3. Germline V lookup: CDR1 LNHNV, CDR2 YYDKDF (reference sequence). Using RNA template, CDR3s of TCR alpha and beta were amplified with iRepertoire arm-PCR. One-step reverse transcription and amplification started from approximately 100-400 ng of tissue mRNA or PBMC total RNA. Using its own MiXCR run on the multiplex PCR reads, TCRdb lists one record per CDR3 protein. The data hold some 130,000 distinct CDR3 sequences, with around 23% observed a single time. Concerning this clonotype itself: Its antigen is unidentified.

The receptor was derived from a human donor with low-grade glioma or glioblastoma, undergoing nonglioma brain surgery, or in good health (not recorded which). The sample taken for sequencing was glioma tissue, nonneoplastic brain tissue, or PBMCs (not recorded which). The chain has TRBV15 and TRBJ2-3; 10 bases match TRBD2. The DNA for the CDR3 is TGTGCCACCAGCAGAGATGGGACTAGCGACACAGATACGCAGTATTTT. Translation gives CATSRDGTSDTDTQYF.